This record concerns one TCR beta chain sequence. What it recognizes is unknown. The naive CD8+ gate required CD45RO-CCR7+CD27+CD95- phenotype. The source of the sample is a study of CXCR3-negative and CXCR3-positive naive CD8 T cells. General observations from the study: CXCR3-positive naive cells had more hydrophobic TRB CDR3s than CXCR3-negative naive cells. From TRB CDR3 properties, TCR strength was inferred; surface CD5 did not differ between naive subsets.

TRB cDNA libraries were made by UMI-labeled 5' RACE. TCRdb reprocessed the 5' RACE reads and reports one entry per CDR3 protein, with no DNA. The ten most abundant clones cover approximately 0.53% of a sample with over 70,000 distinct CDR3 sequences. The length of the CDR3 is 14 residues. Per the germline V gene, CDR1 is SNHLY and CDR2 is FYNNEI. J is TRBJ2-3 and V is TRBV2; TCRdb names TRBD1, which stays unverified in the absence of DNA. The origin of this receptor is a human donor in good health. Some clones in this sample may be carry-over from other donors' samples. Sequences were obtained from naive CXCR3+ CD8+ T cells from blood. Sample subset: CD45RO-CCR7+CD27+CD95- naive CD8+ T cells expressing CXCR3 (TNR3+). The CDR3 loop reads CAVTPGRSTDTQYF.